Each of the 18 T cell receptor beta chains below was sequenced from the same sample in a study of T cells in Graves' hyperthyroidism and ophthalmopathy. Amplification of TCR beta CDR3 regions used RNA as the template. In the first-round RT-PCR of the TCR CDR3, the HTBI primer set was used. TCRdb reprocessed the multiplex PCR reads with MiXCR, giving one entry per CDR3 protein. Among fewer than 450,000 distinct CDR3 sequences listed, over 11% were seen once. The sample taken for sequencing was blood. The receptor set was obtained from a man aged 50 to 59 with Graves' ophthalmopathy.

This clonotype has at least ten counts. This chain uses TRBV2 with TRBJ2-3; D uncertain. The germline V gene has CDR1 SNHLY and CDR2 FYNNEI. The ends were cut back, 6 bases at V and 5 bases at J, with 12 bases in the middle. The CDR3 is 13 residues long. CDR3 loop: CASRAIVGDTQYF. CDR3 in DNA: TGTGCCAGCAGGGCCATAGTAGGAGATACGCAGTATTTT.

Ten or more counts support this clonotype. J is TRBJ2-5 and V is TRBV3-1; no clear D. This CDR3 comprises 14 residues. V was cut by 10 bases and J by 5 bases, with 20 bases left in between. Germline CDR1 LGHDT, CDR2 YNNKEL (reference sequence). The CDR3: CATHGVRPRETQYF. DNA of the CDR3: TGTGCCACCCATGGGGTCCGGCCCCGGGAGACCCAGTACTTC.

Ten or more counts support this clonotype. The gene calls are TRBV30 and TRBJ2-5; D gene unclear. CDR3 size: 15 residues. CDR1 and CDR2 from the germline V gene are GTSNPN and SVGIG (reference sequence). Trimming left V 0 bases short and J 1 base short, with 12 bases between. Here the CDR3 reads CAWSVVARTQETQYF. As DNA, the CDR3 is TGTGCCTGGAGTGTAGTGGCGCGGACCCAAGAGACCCAGTACTTC.

The CDR3 sequence is CATSRDTTDYGYTF. The DNA for the CDR3 is TGTGCCACCAGCAGAGATACAACAGACTATGGCTACACCTTC. V gene TRBV15 combines with J gene TRBJ1-2; D gene unclear. The V gene lost 0 bases and the J gene lost 3 bases, with 8 bases spanning the gap. Germline values: CDR1 LNHNV, CDR2 YYDKDF (reference sequence). CDR3 length: 14 amino acids.

In this sample, this clonotype turned up a few times. V gene TRBV9 combines with J gene TRBJ2-1, with D perhaps matching TRBD1 (6 bases). Germline CDR1 SGDLS, CDR2 YYNGEE. The length of the CDR3 is 16 residues. V was trimmed by 0 bases and J by 2 bases, leaving 12 bases between them. The CDR3 coding sequence is TGTGCCAGCAGCGTAGAGGACAGACCAGCCTACAATGAGCAGTTCTTC. Translating it yields CASSVEDRPAYNEQFF.

Only a few counts were recorded for this clonotype. The chain uses TRBV28 and TRBJ2-2; no reliable D call. CDR1 is MDHEN, CDR2 SYDVKM, per germline. The CDR3 totals 14 residues. Trimming shortened V by 7 bases and J by 3 bases, and 12 bases separated the two germline ends. CDR3 in amino acids: CASTPNRDTGELFF. In nucleotides, the CDR3 is TGTGCCAGCACACCAAACCGGGACACCGGGGAGCTGTTTTTT.

This clonotype was seen ten or more times. The gene calls are TRBV30 and TRBJ1-2, with 8 bases lining up with TRBD1. V trimming: 5 bases; J trimming: 4 bases; junction bases outside the gene matches: 3. The germline V gene has CDR1 GTSNPN and CDR2 SVGIG (reference sequence). The CDR3 length is 12 residues. Written as DNA, the CDR3 is TGTGCCTGGGGACAGGGATCCTATGGCTACACCTTC. Residues: CAWGQGSYGYTF.

In the case of this clonotype: A much larger clonotype is one base distant, so this may be a read error. The V and J genes are TRBV12-3 or TRBV12-4 and TRBJ2-1; a weak D match, TRBD1 (5 bases). The CDR3 is made up of 14 amino acids. Trimming stripped 3 bases from V and 9 bases from J, with 15 bases between. The CDR3 DNA follows: TGTGCCAGCAGTTTTGTGGTTCAGGGTGGTGAGCAGTTCTTC. Amino acids: CASSFVVQGGEQFF.

This clonotype was counted ten times or more. The rearrangement links TRBV20-1 to TRBJ1-1; D ambiguous. The germline V and J ends were trimmed by 3 bases and 0 bases, with 14 bases remaining between them. The CDR3 spans 15 residues. The V gene's germline CDR1 is DFQATT and CDR2 SNEGSKA (reference sequence). The chain's CDR3 is CSASRSPALNTEAFF. The CDR3 region has the DNA TGCAGTGCTAGTCGAAGCCCGGCCCTGAACACTGAAGCTTTCTTT.

This clonotype was seen repeatedly, ten times or more. V gene TRBV30 combines with J gene TRBJ2-2; no firm D call. The V end was cut by 0 bases, the J end by 5 bases, with 10 bases between. Germline loops: CDR1 GTSNPN, CDR2 SVGIG (reference sequence). The CDR3 contains 14 residues. The CDR3 spells CAWSVVVGTGELFF. The CDR3 region has the DNA TGTGCCTGGAGTGTAGTGGTAGGAACCGGGGAGCTGTTTTTT.

This clonotype was counted many times. V gene TRBV4-1 combines with J gene TRBJ2-5; D remains unclear. Germline CDR1 reads MGHRA; CDR2 reads YSYEKL. The CDR3 contains 15 residues. Deletions cut 1 base from V and 5 bases from J, with 14 bases between. Here the CDR3 reads CASSQGQTWGETQYF. The CDR3 nucleotides read TGCGCCAGCAGCCAAGGACAAACTTGGGGTGAGACCCAGTACTTC.

This clonotype has a count of ten or more. The V and J genes are TRBV2 and TRBJ2-1, with TRBD2 matching over 12 bases. V was clipped by 2 bases and J by 6 bases; unmatched bases: 8. CDR1 SNHLY and CDR2 FYNNEI come from the germline V gene. This CDR3 is built from 17 residues. CDR3 sequence (DNA): TGTGCCAGCAGTGAACCGAAGACTAGCGGGAGCTCCAATGAGCAGTTCTTC. Translating gives CASSEPKTSGSSNEQFF.

This clonotype was recorded a few times. The chain recombines TRBV4-1 with TRBJ1-5; unclear D gene. Deletions cut 2 bases from V and 6 bases from J, with 14 bases between. Germline V lookup: CDR1 MGHRA, CDR2 YSYEKL. The CDR3 is made up of 15 amino acids. The CDR3 protein is CASSQFLVRIQPQHF. CDR3 nucleotide sequence: TGCGCCAGCAGCCAATTTCTCGTAAGAATTCAGCCCCAGCATTTT.

This clonotype appeared a few times. The chain is built from TRBV15 and TRBJ2-7; 9 positions match TRBD1. Germline assignment: CDR1 LNHNV and CDR2 YYDKDF (reference sequence). With V trimmed by 0 bases and J by 3 bases, 9 bases remained unmatched. The CDR3 contains 17 residues. DNA for the CDR3: TGTGCCACCAGCAGAGATCTGGCCGGGACAGGGCTCTACGAGCAGTACTTC. It is translated as CATSRDLAGTGLYEQYF.

This clonotype has just a few counts. The chain couples TRBV12-3 or TRBV12-4 to TRBJ2-1; D unresolved. This CDR3 contains 11 residues. The V end was cut by 8 bases, the J end by 5 bases, with 7 bases between. CDR3 region: CASLGHNEQFF. CDR3 bases: TGTGCCAGCTTAGGGCACAATGAGCAGTTCTTC.

The CDR3 here is CASMRESGNTIYF. In DNA form, the CDR3 reads TGTGCCAGCATGAGGGAATCTGGAAACACCATATATTTT. The J gene is TRBJ1-3, the V gene TRBV6-1, with D uncertain. Germline values: CDR1 MNHNS, CDR2 SASEGT. Between the trimmed V and J ends, which lost 7 bases and 1 base, there was a span of 8 bases. This CDR3 has 13 amino acids.

Ten or more counts support this clonotype. The chain recombines TRBV27 with TRBJ2-3; D is unresolved. The CDR3 runs to 13 residues. Germline values: CDR1 MNHEY, CDR2 SMNVEV (reference sequence). The V end was cut by 11 bases, the J end by 2 bases, with 14 bases between. The CDR3 loop is CASQPGSTDTQYF. The CDR3 DNA is TGTGCCTCTCAGCCCGGGTCCACAGATACGCAGTATTTT.

This clonotype was seen a handful of times. The V gene is TRBV3-1, the J gene TRBJ1-2; perhaps TRBD1 as D (6 bases). V lost 2 bases to trimming and J lost 3 bases, with 19 bases between them. The length of the CDR3 is 17 residues. Germline loops: CDR1 LGHDT, CDR2 YNNKEL (reference sequence). Here the CDR3 DNA reads TGTGCCAGCAGCCAACCACAAAAGTCGGGGGGCGACTATGGCTACACCTTC. It is translated as CASSQPQKSGGDYGYTF. Full variable domain (remainder filled in from reference TRBV3-1 and TRBJ1-2): DTAVSQTPKYLVTQMGNDKSIKCEQNLGHDTMYWYKQDSKKFLKIMFSYNNKELIINETVPNRFSPKSPDKAHLNLHINSLELGDSAVYFCASSQPQKSGGDYGYTFGSGTRLTVV.